This T cell receptor beta chain was retrieved from a study of shared clonotypes between healthy human individuals. Deep was the level at which the assay was run. The table came from immunoSEQ multiplex PCR; TCRdb's copy has only in-frame clones and leaves some out. The sample lists approximately 1.5 million clones; 95% to 99% were seen once. The sample taken for sequencing was naive CD4+ T cells sorted from blood. Described subset: CD45RA+ positively selected. This sequence originates from a man aged 25 to 40 in good health.

In nucleotides, the CDR3 is TGTGCCAGCAGTTTACAGGCTAGGTTTTTTTTGGTGGGAGGTGGCGAGCAGTACTTC. Protein sequence: CASSLQARFFLVGGGEQYF. The chain is built from TRBV27 and TRBJ2-7; a weak D match, TRBD2 (6 bases). The CDR3 totals 19 residues. V lost 2 bases and J lost 6, with 29 bases in between. CDR1 is MNHEY and CDR2 is SMNVEV in the germline V gene (reference sequence).